The 25 T cell receptor beta chains below come from one sample, sequenced in a study of cytomegalovirus exposure and HLA in healthy donors. The PCR employed 60 Vbeta primers together with 13 Jbeta primers. Profiled with immunoSEQ multiplex PCR; TCRdb holds only in-frame clones, not every one. The sample shows more than 120,000 clones, 80% to 85% of them seen only once. Sequences were obtained from PBMCs. Receptor source: a woman aged 25 to 39 in good health and CMV-seronegative.

This clone was seen just once. CDR3 nucleotides: TGCGCCAGCAGCTCAACTCAGGGGTCTACCGGGGAGCTGTTTTTT. Amino acid sequence: CASSSTQGSTGELFF. V is TRBV5-1 and J is TRBJ2-2; D possibly corresponds to TRBD1 (6 bases). CDR3 length: 15 amino acids. In germline, CDR1 is SGHRS, CDR2 YFSETQ. The V gene lost 3 bases and the J gene lost 5 bases, with 14 bases spanning the gap.

This sequence joins TRBV7-2 and TRBJ2-3; 9 nucleotides match TRBD1. Germline trimming cut 5 bases from V and 7 bases from J; bases unmatched to any gene: 7. The germline CDR1 and CDR2 sequences are SGHTA and FQGNSA. The CDR3 loop spans 14 amino acids. The CDR3 DNA reads as TGTGCCAGCAGCCCCGGGACAGGGCCGAATACGCAGTATTTT. Translating gives CASSPGTGPNTQYF.

This clone turned up a few times. The J gene is TRBJ1-1, the V gene TRBV4-1; weak D call: TRBD1 (6 bases). The CDR3 totals 15 residues. CDR1 and CDR2 (germline): MGHRA, YSYEKL. V lost 4 bases and J lost 2, with 14 bases in between. CDR3 in amino acids: CASSLSGTLNTEAFF. CDR3 nucleotides: TGCGCCAGCAGCCTTTCCGGGACACTAAACACTGAAGCTTTCTTT.

CDR3 in DNA: TGTGCCAGCAGCTTACGAGGGGGAGGGGGTGAGCAGTTCTTC. This gives the protein CASSLRGGGGEQFF. This sequence joins TRBV7-3 and TRBJ2-1; the D gene is possibly TRBD2 (7 bases). This CDR3 spans 14 amino acids. V lost 2 bases and J lost 9, with 14 bases in between. Per the germline V gene, CDR1 is SGHTA and CDR2 is FQGTGA.

The chain carries TRBV19 and TRBJ1-6, with D possibly being TRBD1 (6 bases). V dropped 7 bases and J dropped 2 bases, with 12 bases sitting between them. Germline V gene data show CDR1 as LNHDA and CDR2 as SQIVND (reference sequence). CDR3 length: 15 residues. The CDR3 nucleotides are TGTGCCAGTACACCCGGGACAACCTATAATTCACCCCTCCACTTT. As protein: CASTPGTTYNSPLHF.

This rearrangement joins TRBV15 to TRBJ2-7, with D unresolved. Germline V gene sequence: CDR1 LNHNV, CDR2 YYDKDF (reference sequence). The CDR3 spans 14 residues. V was pared by 0 bases and J by 3 bases, with 9 bases between. CDR3 sequence: CATSRDPSSYEQYF. The CDR3 nucleotides are TGTGCCACCAGCAGAGATCCCTCCAGCTACGAGCAGTACTTC.

This clone was seen just once. The chain links TRBV7-2 to TRBJ2-7, with TRBD2 as a possible D gene (7 bases). The CDR3 runs to 15 residues. The germline V gene encodes CDR1 SGHTA and CDR2 FQGNSA. Trimming pared 5 bases from V and 9 bases from J, leaving 23 bases between. The CDR3 is CASSRGGPTEWGQYF. The CDR3 DNA reads TGTGCCAGCAGCAGGGGGGGTCCTACCGAATGGGGGCAGTACTTC.

The V call is TRBV7-2, the J call TRBJ1-1; D call uncertain. V lost 5 bases to trimming and J lost 3 bases, with 13 bases between them. The CDR3 consists of 14 residues. CDR1 is SGHTA, CDR2 FQGNSA, per germline. The CDR3 DNA reads as TGTGCCAGCAGCCTCGCCCAAGCTTACACTGAAGCTTTCTTT. Amino acids: CASSLAQAYTEAFF.

Only one count was recorded for this clone. The rearrangement joins TRBV29-1 to TRBJ1-5; tentative D call: TRBD1 (6 bases). CDR1 and CDR2 from the germline V gene are SQVTM and ANQGSEA. V was cut by 4 bases and J by 7 bases, with 14 bases left in between. This CDR3 is built from 13 residues. CDR3 in DNA: TGCAGCGTTGTCTTACAGGGTGGACAGCCCCAGCATTTT. Translation: CSVVLQGGQPQHF.

This clone was recorded once. This chain uses TRBV6-5 with TRBJ2-1, with 7 bases aligning to TRBD2. The CDR3 is 16 amino acids. The V segment lost 3 bases and the J segment 9 bases; nucleotides outside the gene matches: 14. Germline assignment: CDR1 MNHEY and CDR2 SVGAGI. This CDR3 is CASSYQPDGGWGEQFF. CDR3 sequence (DNA): TGTGCCAGCAGTTATCAGCCCGACGGGGGGTGGGGTGAGCAGTTCTTC.

The chain joins TRBV5-1 to TRBJ2-5; weak D call: TRBD2 (6 bases). Between the trimmed V and J ends, which lost 4 bases and 4 bases, there was a span of 17 bases. CDR1 SGHRS and CDR2 YFSETQ come from the germline V gene. This CDR3 has 15 amino acids. The CDR3 DNA reads TGCGCCAGCAGCCCGGAGGCACTAGCATCAGAGACCCAGTACTTC. It specifies CASSPEALASETQYF.

The chain links TRBV9 to TRBJ2-7; TRBD1 matches at 10 bases. This CDR3 has 15 amino acids. Trimming removed 0 bases from V and 4 bases from J; junction bases left unmatched: 4. Germline values: CDR1 SGDLS, CDR2 YYNGEE. In DNA form, the CDR3 reads TGTGCCAGCAGCGTAGCGGGACAGGGGTGGTACGAGCAGTACTTC. Translated: CASSVAGQGWYEQYF. Complete variable domain (other parts from reference TRBV9 and TRBJ2-7): DSGVTQTPKHLITATGQRVTLRCSPRSGDLSVYWYQQSLDQGLQFLIQYYNGEERAKGNILERFSAQQFPDLHSELNLSSLELGDSALYFCASSVAGQGWYEQYFGPGTRLTVT.

The V call is TRBV2, the J call TRBJ2-7; D is uncertain. This CDR3 has 15 residues. CDR1 and CDR2 from the germline V gene are SNHLY and FYNNEI. V was shortened by 1 base and J by 7 bases, with 17 bases between the two germline ends. The CDR3 nucleotides are TGTGCCAGCAGTGAAGGTGTGGCTAGTTTGGATGAGCAGTACTTC. Residues: CASSEGVASLDEQYF.

V and J are TRBV18 and TRBJ1-2; unclear D gene. Germline CDR1 and CDR2: KGHSH and LQKENI. Trimming left V 6 bases short and J 8 bases short, with 22 bases between. The CDR3 is 15 amino acids. CDR3 bases: TGTGCCAGCTCGGAACACATAAGGGCCTCGGGGGGCTACACCTTC. It is translated as CASSEHIRASGGYTF.

There are a few counts of this clone. The rearrangement links TRBV9 to TRBJ1-6, with TRBD1 as a possible D gene (5 bases). This CDR3 spans 14 amino acids. V was clipped by 4 bases and J by 7 bases, with 12 bases between them. CDR1 and CDR2 (germline): SGDLS, YYNGEE. The CDR3 spells CASSLDSPNSPLHF. The CDR3 DNA sequence: TGTGCCAGCAGCCTCGACAGCCCCAATTCACCCCTCCACTTT.

This clone was counted once. This chain joins TRBV7-2 and TRBJ2-7, with 7 bases aligning to TRBD1. This CDR3 comprises 13 residues. CDR1 SGHTA and CDR2 FQGNSA come from the germline V gene. The ends lost 4 bases at V and 5 bases at J; junction bases unmatched: 5. DNA for the CDR3: TGTGCCAGCAGCTCCGGACAGGCTAACGAGCAGTACTTC. Amino acid sequence: CASSSGQANEQYF.

The CDR3 nucleotides are TGTGCCAGCAGCCTGCAGTCTCACACCTACGAGCAGTACTTC. It is translated as CASSLQSHTYEQYF. This chain connects TRBV27 to TRBJ2-7; D is ambiguous. V lost 6 bases to trimming and J lost 2 bases, with 14 bases between them. The germline V gene has CDR1 MNHEY and CDR2 SMNVEV (reference sequence). This CDR3 comprises 14 residues.

The chain combines TRBV10-3 with TRBJ1-2, with 11 nucleotides matching TRBD1. The V gene's germline CDR1 is ENHRY and CDR2 SYGVKD. The CDR3 runs 14 residues. J gave up 7 bases and V 4 bases, and 5 bases lay outside the gene matches. The CDR3 nucleotides read TGTGCCATCAGTGTCGGACAGGGGGCGCGTGGCTACACCTTC. Its protein product is CAISVGQGARGYTF.

This rearrangement joins TRBV2 to TRBJ1-2; D might be TRBD1 (6 bases). Germline V lookup: CDR1 SNHLY, CDR2 FYNNEI. The CDR3 sequence is 16 residues long. Trimming removed 7 bases from V and 2 bases from J, with 20 bases in between. The CDR3: CASISGRGGANYGYTF. CDR3 sequence (DNA): TGTGCCAGCATCTCAGGAAGGGGGGGGGCGAACTATGGCTACACCTTC. The variable domain in full, completed from reference TRBV2 and TRBJ1-2, reads EPEVTQTPSHQVTQMGQEVILRCVPISNHLYFYWYRQILGQKVEFLVSFYNNEISEKSEIFDDQFSVERPDGSNFTLKIRSTKLEDSAMYFCASISGRGGANYGYTFGSGTRLTVV.

This chain joins TRBV11-3 and TRBJ2-1, with a tentative D call TRBD2 (6 bases). In germline, CDR1 is SGHNT, CDR2 YENEEA. This CDR3 comprises 16 residues. V was trimmed by 5 bases and J by 0 bases, leaving 14 bases between them. CDR3: CASSTHRESSYNEQFF. CDR3 nucleotide sequence: TGTGCCAGCAGCACTCACCGGGAGAGCTCCTACAATGAGCAGTTCTTC.

The chain recombines TRBV9 with TRBJ1-2; 7 bases are shared with TRBD1. The CDR3 length is 15 residues. Trimming at V came to 0 bases and at J to 5 bases, leaving 7 bases not matched to a gene. CDR1 and CDR2 from the germline V gene are SGDLS and YYNGEE. The DNA for the CDR3 is TGTGCCAGCAGCGTAGGGGACAGCTCTAGATATGGCTACACCTTC. This encodes CASSVGDSSRYGYTF.

This chain connects TRBV27 to TRBJ2-7, with 12 bases matching TRBD2. The CDR3 is 14 amino acids. The J segment lost 7 bases and the V segment lost 8 bases, leaving 9 bases of the junction unmatched. Per the germline V gene, CDR1 is MNHEY and CDR2 is SMNVEV (reference sequence). The CDR3 region has the DNA TGTGCCAGCTCTCCCGGGACTAGCGGGCTAGAGCAGTACTTC. As protein: CASSPGTSGLEQYF.

The chain combines TRBV19 with TRBJ1-2, with TRBD1 as a possible D gene (6 bases). Trimming took 6 bases from V and 2 from J, leaving 16 bases between them. Germline V gene sequence: CDR1 LNHDA, CDR2 SQIVND (reference sequence). There are 15 residues in the CDR3. DNA of the CDR3: TGTGCCAGTAGACAAACAGGGCGGTTGAACTATGGCTACACCTTC. Translation gives CASRQTGRLNYGYTF. Variable domain in full (rest from reference TRBV19 and TRBJ1-2): DGGITQSPKYLFRKEGQNVTLSCEQNLNHDAMYWYRQDPGQGLRLIYYSQIVNDFQKGDIAEGYSVSREKKESFPLTVTSAQKNPTAFYLCASRQTGRLNYGYTFGSGTRLTVV.

Note on this clone: Within the sample, other DNA sequences also encode this same CDR3. The rearrangement uses TRBV5-1 and TRBJ2-4; D might be TRBD2 (6 bases). Germline V lookup: CDR1 SGHRS, CDR2 YFSETQ. Between the trimmed V and J ends, which lost 4 bases and 7 bases, there was a span of 15 bases. The CDR3 totals 14 residues. DNA of the CDR3: TGCGCCAGCAGCGATGCCCCAGGGAGGAACATTCAGTACTTC. Encoded protein: CASSDAPGRNIQYF.

The J gene is TRBJ2-7, the V gene TRBV6-5, with a weak D call TRBD2 (6 bases). CDR3 length equals 13 residues. Trimming left V 7 bases short and J 4 bases short, with 14 bases between. The germline gives CDR1 MNHEY, CDR2 SVGAGI. As DNA, the CDR3 is TGTGCCAGCACCCCCGGGGGATTATACGAGCAGTACTTC. It translates to CASTPGGLYEQYF.